This T cell receptor (beta chain) originates from a study of Ad26.COV2.S vaccination and SARS-CoV-2 variants. Study in general: Donor was one of the participants in the Ad26.COV2.S arm of the COV1001 trial. Intramuscularly, Ad26.COV2.S was given either once or twice, 56 days apart.

This clone appeared once. Its specificity is unknown. Broader study findings: Vaccinated individuals (as opposed to placebo recipients) had higher spike-specific TCR breadth.

The CDR3 consists of 16 residues. CDR1 and CDR2 (germline): SNHLY, FYNNEI. V was cut by 2 bases and J by 2 bases, with 12 bases left in between. Treatment noted: some 20 received Ad26.COV2.S at low or high dose, single or two shots; 5 received placebo; per-sample allocation not given. Repertoires come from day 63 after the first vaccine or placebo injection. SARS-CoV-2 spike from the Wuhan strain was encoded by the vaccine, an Ad26 vector. The table came from immunoSEQ multiplex PCR; TCRdb's copy has only in-frame clones and leaves some out. The repertoire holds approximately 500,000 clones, with around 88% as singletons.

The rearrangement links TRBV2 to TRBJ1-4; D is undetermined. The sample here was peripheral blood, taken in a trial of Ad26.COV2.S vaccine versus placebo. The source of this sequence is a person between 18 and 65 years old who received the Ad26.COV2.S COVID-19 vaccine or a placebo. The CDR3 sequence: CASSESWVTTNEKLFF. The DNA for the CDR3 is TGTGCCAGCAGTGAATCTTGGGTTACCACTAATGAAAAACTGTTTTTT.